This T cell receptor beta chain was observed in a study of shared clonotypes between healthy human individuals. Study-level background: Plates per donor: three CD4 naive, three CD4 memory, two CD8 naive, one CD8 memory.

Assay: immunoSEQ multiplex PCR; the TCRdb copy retains only in-frame clones and omits some. The sample includes 980,000 or so clones, approximately 76% of them seen just once. Study observations and caveats: The expectation was that sequencing depth would affect clonotype sharing among donors.

A remark on this clone: Its antigen is not identified.

The study enrolled healthy HIV-negative adults without recent acute infections or vaccinations as donors. Germline-derived CDR1 and CDR2 are LNHDA and SQIVND (reference sequence). The CDR3 length is 12 residues. Unmatched junction bases numbered 8, after V lost 6 bases and J lost 12 bases. The chain combines TRBV19 with TRBJ1-2; 9 bases match TRBD1. This TCR was recovered from a man aged 18 to 35 in good health. The sample comprised memory CD4+ T cells sorted from blood. Subset given: CD45RA-negative fraction. The DNA for the CDR3 is TGTGCCAGTAGCTTGGGGGGACAGGGCCACACCTTC. Its translation is CASSLGGQGHTF.